The sequence of this TCR beta chain was determined in a study of blood T cell repertoires in COVID-19. Study background: Both acute and convalescent COVID-19 samples were obtained from the United States, Italy and Spain. PBMCs, B-cell-depleted T cells, or T cells were the source of the cDNA or gDNA that made up the material.

Original processing methods: Amplified reference gene primers provided the basis for estimating nucleated cell counts. Profiled with immunoSEQ multiplex PCR; TCRdb holds only in-frame clones, not every one. D and trimming come from the DNA, and the V and J calls and clone size come from that table. The profile shows over 250,000 clones, about 68% of them singletons. This clone was found many times. The CDR3 length is 12 residues. The V end was cut by 4 bases, the J end by 7 bases, with 10 bases between. The rearrangement joins TRBV12-3 or TRBV12-4 to TRBJ1-2; no definite D call. Source material: peripheral blood. The receptor was derived from an elderly woman with acute or convalescent COVID-19. The CDR3 DNA is TGTGCCAGCAGTTCCGCTACCTTTGGCTACACCTTC. Residues: CASSSATFGYTF.